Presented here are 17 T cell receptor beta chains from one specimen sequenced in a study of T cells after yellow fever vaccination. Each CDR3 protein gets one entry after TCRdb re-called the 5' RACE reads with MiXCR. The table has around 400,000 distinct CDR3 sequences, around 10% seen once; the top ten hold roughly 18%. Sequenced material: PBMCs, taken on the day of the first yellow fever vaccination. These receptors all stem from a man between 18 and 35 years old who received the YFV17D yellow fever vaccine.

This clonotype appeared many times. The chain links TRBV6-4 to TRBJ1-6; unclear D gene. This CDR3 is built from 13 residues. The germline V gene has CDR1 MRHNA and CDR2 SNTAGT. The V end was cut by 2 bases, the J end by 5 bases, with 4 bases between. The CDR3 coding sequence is TGTGCCAGCAGTGACAGGGATAATTCACCCCTCCACTTT. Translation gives CASSDRDNSPLHF.

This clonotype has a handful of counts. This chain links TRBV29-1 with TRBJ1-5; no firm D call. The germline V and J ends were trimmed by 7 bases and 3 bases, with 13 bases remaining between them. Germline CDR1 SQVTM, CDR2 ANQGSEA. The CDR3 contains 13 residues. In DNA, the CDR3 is TGCAGCGCTGCGCCGGCCAACAATCAGCCCCAGCATTTT. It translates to CSAAPANNQPQHF.

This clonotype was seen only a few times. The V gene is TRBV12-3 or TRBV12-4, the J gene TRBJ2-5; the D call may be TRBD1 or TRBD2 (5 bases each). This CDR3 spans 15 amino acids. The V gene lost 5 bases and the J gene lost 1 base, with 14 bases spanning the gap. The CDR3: CASSDNTGRQETQYF. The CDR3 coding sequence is TGTGCCAGCAGTGATAATACGGGACGCCAAGAGACCCAGTACTTC.

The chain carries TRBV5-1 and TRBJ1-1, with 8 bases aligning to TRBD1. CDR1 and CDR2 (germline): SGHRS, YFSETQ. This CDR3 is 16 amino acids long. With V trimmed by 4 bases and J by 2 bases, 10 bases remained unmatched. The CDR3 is CASSLIQGALNTEAFF. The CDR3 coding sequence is TGCGCCAGCAGCCTAATCCAGGGGGCACTTAACACTGAAGCTTTCTTT.

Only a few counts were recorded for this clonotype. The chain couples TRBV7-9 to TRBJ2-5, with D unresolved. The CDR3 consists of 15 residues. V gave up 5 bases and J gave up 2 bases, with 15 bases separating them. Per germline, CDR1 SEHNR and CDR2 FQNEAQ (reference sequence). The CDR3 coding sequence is TGTGCCAGCAGCACCTACCCCAGGTTACAAGAGACCCAGTACTTC. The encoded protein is CASSTYPRLQETQYF. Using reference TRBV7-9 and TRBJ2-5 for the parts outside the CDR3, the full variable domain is DTGVSQNPRHKITKRGQNVTFRCDPISEHNRLYWYRQTLGQGPEFLTYFQNEAQLEKSRLLSDRFSAERPKGSFSTLEIQRTEQGDSAMYLCASSTYPRLQETQYFGPGTRLLVL.

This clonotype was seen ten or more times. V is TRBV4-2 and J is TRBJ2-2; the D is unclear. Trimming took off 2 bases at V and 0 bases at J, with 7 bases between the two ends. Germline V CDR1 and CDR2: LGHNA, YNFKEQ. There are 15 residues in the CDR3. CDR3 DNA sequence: TGTGCCAGCAGCCAACGCGCGTCGAACACCGGGGAGCTGTTTTTT. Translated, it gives CASSQRASNTGELFF.

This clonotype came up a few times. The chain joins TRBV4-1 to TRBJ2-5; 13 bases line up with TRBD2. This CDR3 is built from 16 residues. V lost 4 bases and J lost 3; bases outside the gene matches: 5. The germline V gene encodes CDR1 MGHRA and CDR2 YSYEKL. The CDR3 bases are TGCGCCAGCAGCCCGAGGGGGACTAGCGGGGAAGAGACCCAGTACTTC. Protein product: CASSPRGTSGEETQYF.

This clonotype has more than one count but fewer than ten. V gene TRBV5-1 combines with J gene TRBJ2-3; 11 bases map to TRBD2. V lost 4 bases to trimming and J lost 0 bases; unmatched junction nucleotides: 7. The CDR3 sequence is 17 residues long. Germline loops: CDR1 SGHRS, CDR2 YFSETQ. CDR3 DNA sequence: TGCGCCAGCAGCGCGTCGACTAGCGGGGCTAGCACAGATACGCAGTATTTT. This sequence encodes CASSASTSGASTDTQYF.

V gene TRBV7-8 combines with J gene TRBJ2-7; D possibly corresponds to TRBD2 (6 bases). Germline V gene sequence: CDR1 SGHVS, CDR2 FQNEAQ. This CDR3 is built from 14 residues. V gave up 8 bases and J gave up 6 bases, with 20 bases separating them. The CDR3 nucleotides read TGTGCCAGCTGTTCCTATTTCCAGGGAGGCGAGCAGTACTTC. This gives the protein CASCSYFQGGEQYF.

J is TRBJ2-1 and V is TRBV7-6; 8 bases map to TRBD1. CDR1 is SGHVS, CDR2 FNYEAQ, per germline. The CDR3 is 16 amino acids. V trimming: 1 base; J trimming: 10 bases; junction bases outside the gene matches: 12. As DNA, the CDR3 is TGTGCCAGCAGCTTAGGGTCGACAGGGGCCGGTTACGAGCAGTTCTTC. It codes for CASSLGSTGAGYEQFF.

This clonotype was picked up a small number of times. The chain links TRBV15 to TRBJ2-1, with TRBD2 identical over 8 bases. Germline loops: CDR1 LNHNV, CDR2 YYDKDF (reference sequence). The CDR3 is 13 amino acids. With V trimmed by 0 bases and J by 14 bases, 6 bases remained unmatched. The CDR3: CATSRDRGLEEFF. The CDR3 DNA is TGTGCCACCAGCAGAGATAGGGGACTAGAGGAGTTCTTC.

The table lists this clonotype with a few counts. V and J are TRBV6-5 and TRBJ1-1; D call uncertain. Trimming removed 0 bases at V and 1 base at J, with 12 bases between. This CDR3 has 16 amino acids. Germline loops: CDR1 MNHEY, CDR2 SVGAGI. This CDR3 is CASSYSIPVGNTEAFF. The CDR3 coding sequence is TGTGCCAGCAGTTACTCGATTCCCGTCGGGAACACTGAAGCTTTCTTT.

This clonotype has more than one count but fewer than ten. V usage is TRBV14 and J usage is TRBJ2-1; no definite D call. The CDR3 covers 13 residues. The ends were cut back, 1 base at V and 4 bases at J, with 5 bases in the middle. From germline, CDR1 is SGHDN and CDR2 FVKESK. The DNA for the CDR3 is TGTGCCAGCAGCCAAGTCAGTTACAATGAGCAGTTCTTC. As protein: CASSQVSYNEQFF. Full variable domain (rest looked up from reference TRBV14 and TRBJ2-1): EAGVTQFPSHSVIEKGQTVTLRCDPISGHDNLYWYRRVMGKEIKFLLHFVKESKQDESGMPNNRFLAERTGGTYSTLKVQPAELEDSGVYFCASSQVSYNEQFFGPGTRLTVL.

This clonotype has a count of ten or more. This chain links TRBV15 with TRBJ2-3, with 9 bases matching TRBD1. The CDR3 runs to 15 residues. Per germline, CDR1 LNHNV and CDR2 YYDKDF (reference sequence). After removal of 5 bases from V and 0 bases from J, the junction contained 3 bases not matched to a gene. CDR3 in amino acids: CATSFGTGSTDTQYF. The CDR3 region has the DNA TGTGCCACCAGCTTTGGGACAGGGAGCACAGATACGCAGTATTTT.

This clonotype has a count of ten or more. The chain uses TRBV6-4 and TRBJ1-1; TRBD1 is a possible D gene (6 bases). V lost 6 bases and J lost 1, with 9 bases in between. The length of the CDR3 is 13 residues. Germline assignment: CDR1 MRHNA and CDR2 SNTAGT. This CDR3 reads CASSRGENTEAFF. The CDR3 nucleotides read TGTGCCAGCAGCAGGGGTGAGAACACTGAAGCTTTCTTT.

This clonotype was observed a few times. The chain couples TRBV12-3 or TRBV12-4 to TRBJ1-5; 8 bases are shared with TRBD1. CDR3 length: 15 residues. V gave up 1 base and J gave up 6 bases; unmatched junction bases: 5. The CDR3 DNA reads TGTGCCAGCAGTTTAGGCGCAGGGGGCCCTCAGCCCCAGCATTTT. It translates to CASSLGAGGPQPQHF.

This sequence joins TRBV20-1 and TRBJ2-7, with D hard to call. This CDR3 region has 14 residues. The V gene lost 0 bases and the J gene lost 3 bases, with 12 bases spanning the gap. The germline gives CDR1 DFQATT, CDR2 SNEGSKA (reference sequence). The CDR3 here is CSARDPGVIYEQYV. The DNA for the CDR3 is TGCAGTGCTAGAGATCCTGGGGTAATCTACGAGCAGTACGTC.